This TCR beta chain comes out of a study of neoadjuvant nivolumab and ipilimumab in lung cancer. Study outcomes and limitations: Resected tumors had greater TCR richness and clonality than uninvolved lung.

Germline values: CDR1 SGHRS, CDR2 YFSETQ. The CDR3 is 14 residues long. V shed 1 base and J shed 4 bases, with 11 bases lying between them. For this clone: Its antigen is not known.

The method was immunoSEQ multiplex PCR; TCRdb's version includes in-frame clones alone and lacks a portion of them. The sample shows over 25,000 clones, roughly 90% of them seen only once. Sequences were derived from peripheral blood, sampled after neoadjuvant nivolumab, alone or with ipilimumab, at or shortly before surgery. The receptor was derived from an adult with non-small cell lung cancer. The gene calls are TRBV5-1 and TRBJ2-5; a weak D match, TRBD2 (6 bases). The CDR3 DNA reads as TGCGCCAGCAGCTTGCCTAGCGAGGGAGAGACCCAGTACTTC. This encodes CASSLPSEGETQYF.